Below, one T cell receptor beta chain is given with its context. This clone was seen only a few times. Its cognate antigen has yet to be identified. Nothing much larger sits one base from this clone, and base qualities are not available. The cohort was made up of approximately 670 healthy bone marrow donors. At the time of sampling, all cohort members were nominally healthy, though unrecorded immune exposures were likely present. The donor tested CMV seropositive, placing the donor among the 250 to 300 seropositive members of the cohort. Each donor provided a peripheral blood sample, and peripheral blood mononuclear cells were used for TCR beta sequencing. The Qiagen DNeasy Blood Extraction Kit was used to extract genomic DNA from the blood cell samples. The data were taken from a study of cytomegalovirus exposure and HLA in healthy donors (dated by TCRdb to the late 2010s). With regard to the full study: An earlier analysis of approximately 590 of the donors reported more than 250 Gb of sequence data and more than 90 million unique TCR beta sequences from about 179 million T cells. An early release that covered fewer than 800 HLA-typed donors contained around 300 gigabases of sequencing data and around 80 million unique TCR sequences. Of the approximately 400 genotyped donors, about 80% fell in the genetic ancestry cluster associated with self-reported Caucasian donors. The study was designed to test whether signatures of past pathogen exposure could be identified by cataloging public T cell receptors. The study profiled the T cell repertoires of 500 to 800 subjects by immunosequencing and related them to cytomegalovirus serostatus. A separate validation cohort of 90 to 150 different subjects was used in addition to the roughly 700-subject first cohort. To predict cytomegalovirus infection status, the study brought together high-throughput TCR immunosequencing, statistical association of individual TCRs with disease status, and machine learning. A later analysis re-examined previously published TCR beta repertoires from roughly 650 donors and added high-resolution HLA genotyping to investigate patterns of TCR occurrence. Rather than drawing on any new phenotypic data, the later analysis identified candidate immune exposures from TCR beta sequences and the way those sequences occurred across donors. To decide whether each TCR beta V gene segment behaved as functional or pseudogenic, an earlier analysis of fewer than 750 of the donors relied on high-throughput TCR beta sequencing. Donor age, sex, ethnicity and CMV serostatus were compiled alongside the repertoire data. A later genetic analysis used genome-wide SNP genotypes for about 55% of the 666 donors, treating that subset as a discovery cohort. Every repertoire in the discovery cohort had been generated on one and the same sequencing platform. Class I and class II HLA loci were covered by the typing at four-digit resolution. The number of typed donors differed by locus: about 620-630 for A, B, C, DRB1 and DQB1; some 500 for DQA1; approximately 600 for DPA1; and about 470 for DPB1. Five DR-DQ haplotypes were handled as single units for association and clustering, since linkage in the cohort was strong. Among a few hundred genotyped donors of the cohort, an average of about 240,000 unique TCR beta nucleotide sequences were sequenced per donor, around 20% of them non-productive.

Study-wide conclusions, independent of this receptor: According to a later analysis, most CMV-associated TCR beta chains appeared to be HLA-restricted, and the HLA associations seemed to be driven largely by CMV exposure. According to a later analysis, TCR association rates differed among HLA loci, with DRB1 alleles showing the most associated TCRs and HLA-C alleles showing the fewest. A further reported finding was that TCR beta sequences accurately predicted the HLA-A and HLA-B alleles for most subjects in the first cohort. The authors suggested that the approach could potentially be extended to other disease states and immunological phenotypes. A cluster of highly shared sequence variants was judged likely to represent a technical artifact of the sequencing pipeline. In vitro tests confirmed that a few of the cytomegalovirus-associated TCR beta chains recognize cytomegalovirus antigens. Broadly in line with IMGT annotations, most TCR beta V segments showed up in productive rearrangements about 87% or about 30% of the time in an earlier analysis of several hundred of the donors. In the study, 150 to 200 TCR beta chains were listed as associated with cytomegalovirus. Across donors, most TCR sequences were observed very rarely, whereas some public TCRs were present in many individuals. Only TCR beta chains were sequenced in this cohort, and the absence of alpha or paired-chain data limited detectable features. In a later analysis, HLA-associated TCR beta chains were found to be more clonally expanded and to have lower generation probabilities than equally common non-associated chains. The 87-base-pair reads could not distinguish some IMGT-functional V segments, including TRBV6-2 and TRBV6-3, so those segments were excluded. An association between a missense DCLRE1C variant and V-gene and J-gene trimming of TCR beta chains was found in a later genetic analysis and replicated in an independent cohort. Linkage disequilibrium might explain the correlated functional status among segregating V segments, but an unknown experimental factor could not be excluded. Because counts were too low, seventeen rarely observed V segments, including chromosome 9 orphons, were excluded from the earlier analysis of 587 of the donors. The only immune exposure information available for the cohort was CMV serostatus. Strong co-occurrence of HLA alleles, especially DR and DQ, made assigning TCR associations to individual alleles difficult. According to a later genetic analysis, donors in an Asian-associated ancestry cluster had fewer N-insertions in productive TCRs than the approximately 710-donor mean. In both the original and validation cohorts, the classifier was reported to diagnose cytomegalovirus status with high specificity and sensitivity. Because some donors lacked HLA typing at each locus, the association tests relied only on the typed subset. Several of the top co-occurrence clusters appeared to be linked to parvovirus B19, influenza, CMV and Epstein-Barr virus, according to a later analysis. In a later analysis, 16,951 TCR beta sequences were associated with specific HLA alleles at a false discovery rate of 0.05. Roughly uniform sequencing depth across donors was assumed in presence/absence analyses, although this assumption may not hold.

The CDR3 covers 13 residues, taking in both the cysteine and the phenylalanine. Just CDR3 DNA is preserved here, 39 bases in frame from base 1. The germline V gene (reference sequence) provides CDR1 GTSNPN and CDR2 SVGIG. Trimmed from V: 3 bases; trimmed from J: 3 bases; junction bases lacking a gene match: 2. Library creation used the immunoSEQ multiplex PCR assay. For the multiplex PCR, a mixture combining 60 forward primers for TCR Vbeta segments and 13 reverse primers for TCR Jbeta segments was used. The CDR3 region of rearranged TCR beta genes was amplified from genomic DNA by a multiplex PCR assay. On the Illumina HiSeq System, the amplified TCR beta libraries were sequenced as 87-base-pair reads. The authors' analysis ran thus. A later analysis counted 75 million to 100 million unique TCR beta chains across the 670 or so repertoires, and about 10 million of these chains were shared by at least two donors. Raw reads were error-corrected and collapsed into unique sequences by a nearest-neighbor algorithm in which closely related sequences were merged to remove PCR and sequencing errors. Alignment of CDR3 sequences to IMGT reference sequences was used to assign V, D and J gene segments. For a sequence to be retained, a match of at least six nucleotides to both a V gene segment and a J gene segment was required. A rearrangement was called productive if the CDR3 had no stop codons and remained in frame with V and J, and every other rearrangement was called non-productive. CDR3 was defined according to IMGT convention as the region running from the second conserved V-encoded cysteine to the conserved J-encoded phenylalanine. In an earlier analysis of 587 of the donors, sequences lacking an unambiguous match to a single V gene segment were excluded. In an earlier analysis of several hundred of the donors, a V segment was called functional when productive rearrangements were above 56.7%, and segregating when the standard deviation between donors exceeded 5%. A statistical classification framework was built to diagnose cytomegalovirus status from the catalog of TCR beta chain sequences. V and J gene assignment, in a later analysis, came from comparing TCR nucleotide sequences with IMGT/GENE-DB human TR gene sequences. A later analysis assigned CDR3 sequences and most-parsimonious VDJ recombination scenarios with the TCRdist pipeline. A later analysis defined each TCR beta chain by its CDR3 amino acid sequence plus V-gene family, and excluded reads lacking a unique V-gene family. In a later analysis, approximately 590 highly shared, low-generation-probability nucleotide sequences were removed to address suspected cross-contamination and a sequencing artifact. For each public chain, a later analysis derived a clonal expansion index from normalized ranks of inferred template counts within each repertoire. A later analysis computed generation probabilities with a VDJ recombination model fitted to out-of-frame rearrangements, and checked the results against IGoR. In a later analysis, hypergeometric tests were used to score TCR-TCR, TCR-HLA and TCR-CMV co-occurrence, with a repertoire-size bias correction applied to TCR pairs. False discovery rates were estimated in a later analysis by permuting HLA or CMV assignments 20 times. A later analysis grouped co-occurring TCRs with DBSCAN, adding TCRdist sequence similarity when clustering within HLA-allele-positive subsets. For co-occurrence clustering, repertoires with fewer than 30,000 or more than 120,000 public chains were excluded, along with five repertoires with anomalous nucleotide sharing. The table was pulled from immuneACCESS by TCRdb, which kept in-frame rearrangements only. Such tables lose some clones; where checked, under half of the loss comes from unresolved V genes, and the rest has no known cause. D and trimming were read from the DNA, whereas the V and J calls and clone size are those reported in that table. This sample has some 140,000 clones in its table, and around 84% of those were observed once. Roughly 5.3% of the sample comes from the top ten.

The V and J genes are TRBV30 and TRBJ2-1, and 7 junctional nucleotides match TRBD2. Sequencing was carried out using PBMCs. The origin of this receptor is a woman between 40 and 55 years old in good health and CMV-seropositive. The CDR3 loop reads CAWRGGSYNEQFF. Here is the DNA: TGTGCCTGGAGGGGCGGGAGCTACAATGAGCAGTTCTTC.